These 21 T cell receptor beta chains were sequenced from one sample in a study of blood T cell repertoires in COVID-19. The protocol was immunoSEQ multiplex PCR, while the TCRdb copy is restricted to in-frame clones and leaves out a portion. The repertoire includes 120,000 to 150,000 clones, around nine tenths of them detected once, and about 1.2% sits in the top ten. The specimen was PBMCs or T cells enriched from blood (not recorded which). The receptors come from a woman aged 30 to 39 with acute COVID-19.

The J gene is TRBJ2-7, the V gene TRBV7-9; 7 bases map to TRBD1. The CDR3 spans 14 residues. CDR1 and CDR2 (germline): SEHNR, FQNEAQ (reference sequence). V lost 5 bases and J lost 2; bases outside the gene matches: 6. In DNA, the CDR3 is TGTGCCAGCAGCCACAGGGGACAAACCTACGAGCAGTACTTC. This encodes CASSHRGQTYEQYF.

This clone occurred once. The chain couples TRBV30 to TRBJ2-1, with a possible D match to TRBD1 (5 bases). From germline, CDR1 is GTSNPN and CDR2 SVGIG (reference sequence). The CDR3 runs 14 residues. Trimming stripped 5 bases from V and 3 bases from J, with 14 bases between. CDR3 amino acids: CAWGQDTHYNEQFF. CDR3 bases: TGTGCCTGGGGCCAGGACACACACTACAATGAGCAGTTCTTC.

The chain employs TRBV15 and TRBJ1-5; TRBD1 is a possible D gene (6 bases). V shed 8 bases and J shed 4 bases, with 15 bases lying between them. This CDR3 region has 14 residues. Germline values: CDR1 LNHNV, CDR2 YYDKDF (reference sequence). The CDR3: CATSAGAENQPQHF. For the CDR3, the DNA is TGTGCCACCTCGGCGGGGGCTGAGAATCAGCCCCAGCATTTT. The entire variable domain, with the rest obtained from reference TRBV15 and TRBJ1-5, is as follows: DAMVIQNPRYQVTQFGKPVTLSCSQTLNHNVMYWYQQKSSQAPKLLFHYYDKDFNNEADTPDNFQSRRPNTSFCFLDIRSPGLGDTAMYLCATSAGAENQPQHFGDGTRLSIL.

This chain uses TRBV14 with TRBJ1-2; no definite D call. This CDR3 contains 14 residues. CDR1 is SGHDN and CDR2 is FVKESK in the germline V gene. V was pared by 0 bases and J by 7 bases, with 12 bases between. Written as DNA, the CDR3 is TGTGCCAGCAGCCAAGATCTGAGGTTTAGTGGCTACACCTTC. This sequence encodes CASSQDLRFSGYTF.

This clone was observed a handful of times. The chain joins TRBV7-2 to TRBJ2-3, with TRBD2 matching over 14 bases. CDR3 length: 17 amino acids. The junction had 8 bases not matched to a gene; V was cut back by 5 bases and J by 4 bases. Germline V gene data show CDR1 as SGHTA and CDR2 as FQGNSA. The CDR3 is CASSARLAGGPPDTQYF. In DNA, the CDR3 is TGTGCCAGCAGCGCCCGACTAGCGGGAGGGCCGCCAGATACGCAGTATTTT.

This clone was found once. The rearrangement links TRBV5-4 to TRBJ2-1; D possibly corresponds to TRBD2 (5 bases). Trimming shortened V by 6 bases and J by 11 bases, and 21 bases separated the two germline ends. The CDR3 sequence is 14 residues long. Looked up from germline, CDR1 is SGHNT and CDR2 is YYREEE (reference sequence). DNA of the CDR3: TGTGCCAGCACCGAGAGCGGAGGCACAATGCAGCAGTTCTTC. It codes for CASTESGGTMQQFF.

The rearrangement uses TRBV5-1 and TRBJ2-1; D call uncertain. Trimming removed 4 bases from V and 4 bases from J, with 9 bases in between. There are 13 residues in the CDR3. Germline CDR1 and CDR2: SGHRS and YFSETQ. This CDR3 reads CASSTDFYNEQFF. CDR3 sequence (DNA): TGCGCCAGCAGCACTGACTTTTACAATGAGCAGTTCTTC.

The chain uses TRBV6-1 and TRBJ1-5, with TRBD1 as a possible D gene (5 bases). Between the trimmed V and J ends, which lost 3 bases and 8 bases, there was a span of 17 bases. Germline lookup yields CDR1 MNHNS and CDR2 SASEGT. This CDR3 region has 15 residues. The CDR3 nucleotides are TGTGCCAGCAGTGATTACCAGGGTCGCAGGGAGCCCCAGCATTTT. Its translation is CASSDYQGRREPQHF.

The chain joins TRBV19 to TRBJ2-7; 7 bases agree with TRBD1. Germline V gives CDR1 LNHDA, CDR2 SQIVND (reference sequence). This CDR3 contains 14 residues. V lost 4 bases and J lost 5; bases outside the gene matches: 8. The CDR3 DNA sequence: TGTGCCAGTAGTACCACAGACAGGGTCAACGAGCAGTACTTC. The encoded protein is CASSTTDRVNEQYF.

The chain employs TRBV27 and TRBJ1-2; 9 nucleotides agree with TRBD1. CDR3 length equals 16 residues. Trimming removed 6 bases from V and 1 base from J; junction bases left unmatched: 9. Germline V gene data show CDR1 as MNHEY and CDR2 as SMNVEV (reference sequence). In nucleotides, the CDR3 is TGTGCCAGCAGCGCCGGGACAGGGACCAATAACTATGGCTACACCTTC. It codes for CASSAGTGTNNYGYTF.

CDR3 in amino acids: CASSPPSRTGHTNTEAFF. In nucleotides, the CDR3 is TGTGCCAGCTCACCACCGTCTAGAACCGGACACACGAACACTGAAGCTTTCTTT. The chain combines TRBV18 with TRBJ1-1; maybe TRBD1 (5 bases). CDR3 size: 18 residues. The germline CDR1 and CDR2 sequences are KGHSH and LQKENI. Between the trimmed V and J ends, which lost 0 bases and 1 base, there was a span of 18 bases.

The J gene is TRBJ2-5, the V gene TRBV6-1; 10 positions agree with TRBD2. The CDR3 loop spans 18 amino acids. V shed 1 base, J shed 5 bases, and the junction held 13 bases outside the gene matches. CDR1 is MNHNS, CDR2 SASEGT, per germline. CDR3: CASSEGASGSTGSETQYF. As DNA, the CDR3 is TGTGCCAGCAGTGAAGGGGCTAGCGGGAGCACCGGCTCCGAGACCCAGTACTTC.

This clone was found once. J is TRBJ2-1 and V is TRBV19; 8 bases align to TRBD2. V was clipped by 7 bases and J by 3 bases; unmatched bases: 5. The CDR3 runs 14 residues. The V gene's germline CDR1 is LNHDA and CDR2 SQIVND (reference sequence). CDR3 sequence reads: CASTASGHYNEQFF. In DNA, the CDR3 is TGTGCCAGTACTGCTAGCGGGCACTACAATGAGCAGTTCTTC.

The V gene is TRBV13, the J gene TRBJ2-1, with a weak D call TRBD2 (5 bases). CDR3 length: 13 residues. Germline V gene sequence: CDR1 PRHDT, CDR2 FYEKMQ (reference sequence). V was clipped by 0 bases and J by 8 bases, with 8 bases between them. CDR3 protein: CASSLGGGYEQFF. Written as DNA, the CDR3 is TGTGCCAGCAGCTTAGGAGGCGGGTATGAGCAGTTCTTC.

CDR3 coding DNA: TGTGCCAGCTCACCAGGAGGGAATAACAATCAGCCCCAGCATTTT. Translated, it gives CASSPGGNNNQPQHF. The rearrangement uses TRBV18 and TRBJ1-5; D uncertain. Germline values: CDR1 KGHSH, CDR2 LQKENI. The CDR3 length is 15 residues. Trimming cost V 2 bases and J 3 bases, with 11 bases left between them.

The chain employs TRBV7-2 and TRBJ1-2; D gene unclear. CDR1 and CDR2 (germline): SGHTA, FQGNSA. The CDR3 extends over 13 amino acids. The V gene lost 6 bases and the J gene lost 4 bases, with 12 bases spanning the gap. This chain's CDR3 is CASSLYRVYGYTF. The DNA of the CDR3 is TGTGCCAGCAGTTTATACCGGGTCTATGGCTACACCTTC.

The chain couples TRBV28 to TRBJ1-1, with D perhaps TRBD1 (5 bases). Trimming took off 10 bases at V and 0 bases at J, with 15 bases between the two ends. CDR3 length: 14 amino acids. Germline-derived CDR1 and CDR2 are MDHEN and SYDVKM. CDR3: CAISRGTMNTEAFF. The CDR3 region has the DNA TGTGCCATCTCCCGGGGGACCATGAACACTGAAGCTTTCTTT.

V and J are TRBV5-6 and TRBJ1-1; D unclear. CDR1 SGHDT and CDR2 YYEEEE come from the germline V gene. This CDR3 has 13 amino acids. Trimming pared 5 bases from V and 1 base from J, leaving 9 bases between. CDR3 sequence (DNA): TGTGCCAGCAGGACCCGGGAGAACACTGAAGCTTTCTTT. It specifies CASRTRENTEAFF.

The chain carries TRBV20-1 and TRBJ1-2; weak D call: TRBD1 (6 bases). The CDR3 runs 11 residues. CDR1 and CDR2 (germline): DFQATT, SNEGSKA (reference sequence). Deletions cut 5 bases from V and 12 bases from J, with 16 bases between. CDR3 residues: CSASDGDINTF. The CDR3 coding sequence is TGCAGTGCTTCCGACGGGGACATCAACACCTTC.

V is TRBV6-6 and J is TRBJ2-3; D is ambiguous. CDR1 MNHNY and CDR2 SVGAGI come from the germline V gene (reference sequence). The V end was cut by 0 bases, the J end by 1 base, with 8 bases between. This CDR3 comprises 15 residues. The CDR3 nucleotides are TGTGCCAGCAGTTACTCGATAGCCGGCACAGATACGCAGTATTTT. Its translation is CASSYSIAGTDTQYF.

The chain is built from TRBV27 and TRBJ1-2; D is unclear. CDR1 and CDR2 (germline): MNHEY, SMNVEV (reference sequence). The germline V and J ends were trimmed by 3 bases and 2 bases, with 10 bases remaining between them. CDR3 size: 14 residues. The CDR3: CASSFAAGNYGYTF. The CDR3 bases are TGTGCCAGCAGTTTTGCTGCAGGAAACTATGGCTACACCTTC.